The sequence of this T cell receptor beta chain was determined in a study of T cell repertoires in cytomegalovirus infection. Study context: Public TCR beta signature analysis indicated the presence of both CMV infection and matching HLA type.

CDR3 size: 14 residues. Germline CDR1 and CDR2: SGHTA and FQGNSA. Trimming at V came to 5 bases and at J to 9 bases, leaving 10 bases not matched to a gene. Study-wide points: Dominant in the ex vivo response were TCR beta clonotypes restricted by HLA-C and specific for CMV.

A word on this clonotype: Its antigen is unidentified.

TCRdb recomputed calls from the reads with MiXCR, one row per CDR3 protein. The table lists about 570,000 distinct CDR3 sequences, just under 40% of them singletons. The specimen was cultured PBMCs, collected from culture after CMV antigen stimulation. This TCR was sampled from a human donor in good health (CMV status not recorded). Some clones in this sample may be carry-over from other donors' samples. V is TRBV7-2 and J is TRBJ2-1; 7 bases are shared with TRBD1. The CDR3 loop reads CASSARTGRVEQFF. The CDR3 DNA reads as TGTGCCAGCAGCGCCCGGACAGGACGAGTTGAGCAGTTCTTC.